This TCR beta chain was observed in a study of CD8 T cells in Susac syndrome. Study-level points and caveats: The study conceded that its TCR sequencing and HLA analysis involved relatively few individuals.

A word on this clonotype: Its antigen is as yet unknown.

With random hexamers, roughly 0.45 to 1 ug RNA was reverse transcribed. One entry per CDR3 protein results from TCRdb running MiXCR on the immunoSEQ multiplex PCR reads. Counted here are 250,000 to 350,000 distinct CDR3 sequences, about 88% occurring once; the ten biggest clones make up over 0.09%. Germline CDR1 is SQVTM and CDR2 is ANQGSEA. Germline trimming cut 7 bases from V and 5 bases from J; bases unmatched to any gene: 10. CDR3 length equals 14 residues. TCR beta was sequenced from blood CD8+ and CD4+ T cells. Patients with stable or active relapsing-remitting disease, all of them treatment-naive, made up the multiple sclerosis controls. Through negative isolation, CD4+ and CD8+ T cells were obtained, while TEMRA cells were enriched using FACS.

The chain links TRBV29-1 to TRBJ1-3, with 8 bases aligning to TRBD1. This receptor was identified in a human donor with multiple sclerosis. The sequencing sample was made of CD8+ T cells from PBMCs. The CDR3 loop reads CSGGPGQDRNTIYF. The CDR3 coding sequence is TGCAGCGGGGGACCGGGACAGGATCGAAACACCATATATTTT.